This TCR beta chain derives from a study of T cells in Graves' hyperthyroidism and ophthalmopathy. The length of the CDR3 is 16 residues. Per the germline V gene, CDR1 is SGHAT and CDR2 is FQNNGV. V shed 4 bases, J shed 2 bases, and the junction held 4 bases outside the gene matches. Amplified regions were TCR beta CDR3 sequences from RNA transcripts. Researchers ran a first-round RT-PCR on the TCR CDR3 using the HTBI primer set. Using its own MiXCR run on the multiplex PCR reads, TCRdb lists one record per CDR3 protein. This table holds about 680,000 distinct CDR3 sequences, approximately 36% found once.

The origin of this receptor is a woman aged 40 to 55 with Graves' hyperthyroidism. Input material: blood. This chain uses TRBV11-2 with TRBJ2-5; TRBD2 agrees at 13 bases. In nucleotides, the CDR3 is TGTGCCAGCAGCTCAACTAGCGGGGGGGCTCAAGAGACCCAGTACTTC. This sequence encodes CASSSTSGGAQETQYF.